These 8 T cell receptor beta chains came from one sample sequenced in a study of T-cell memory formation after mild COVID-19. TCRdb fed the 5' RACE reads into MiXCR, producing one record per CDR3 protein. The sample yields more than 450,000 distinct CDR3 sequences, approximately 18% seen once. Sequenced material: PBMCs or a T cell subset sorted from them (not recorded which). The receptors were gathered from an adult woman who had mild COVID-19 (a few samples of this study predate the infection). Cell type and time point are not known.

The genes are TRBV30 and TRBJ2-7; 8 bases fit TRBD2. Looked up from germline, CDR1 is GTSNPN and CDR2 is SVGIG (reference sequence). V gave up 8 bases and J gave up 0 bases; unmatched junction bases: 6. This CDR3 spans 13 amino acids. The CDR3 is CAHAGGDSYEQYF. CDR3 coding DNA: TGTGCCCACGCGGGAGGAGACTCCTACGAGCAGTACTTC.

This clonotype was counted only a few times. The chain employs TRBV6-5 and TRBJ1-2; D may be TRBD1 (5 bases). With 10 bases removed from V and 8 bases from J, the gap between germline ends came to 23 bases. The CDR3 length is 14 residues. The germline V gene has CDR1 MNHEY and CDR2 SVGAGI. In DNA, the CDR3 is TGTGCCACCAAATACTCCGGGGCCGCGGGAGGCTACACCTTC. Its translation: CATKYSGAAGGYTF.

This chain links TRBV6-5 with TRBJ2-5; 7 bases map to TRBD1. Trimming took 5 bases from V and 2 from J; bases not matched to a gene: 5. There are 14 residues in the CDR3. Germline V gene sequence: CDR1 MNHEY, CDR2 SVGAGI. The CDR3 nucleotides read TGTGCCAGCAGTCAAACAGGGGTTCAAGAGACCCAGTACTTC. It translates to CASSQTGVQETQYF.

This clonotype was seen a handful of times. The J gene is TRBJ2-7, the V gene TRBV6-6, with D tentatively TRBD2 (5 bases). Germline V gives CDR1 MNHNY, CDR2 SVGAGI (reference sequence). The CDR3 runs 15 residues. V dropped 4 bases and J dropped 4 bases, with 17 bases sitting between them. The CDR3 loop is CASSFDLRVKYEQYF. CDR3 bases: TGTGCCAGCAGTTTCGATTTGAGGGTGAAATACGAGCAGTACTTC.

The J gene is TRBJ1-2, the V gene TRBV5-1; perhaps TRBD1 as D (6 bases). Germline V gene lookup returns CDR1 SGHRS and CDR2 YFSETQ. The CDR3 contains 13 residues. The V and J ends lost 4 bases and 8 bases respectively, with 15 bases between them. The CDR3 sequence is CASSAETQGGYTF. Written as DNA, the CDR3 is TGCGCCAGCAGCGCCGAGACACAGGGAGGCTACACCTTC.

The chain employs TRBV4-1 and TRBJ2-3, with no clear D. CDR1 is MGHRA, CDR2 YSYEKL, per germline. This CDR3 has 14 amino acids. The V gene lost 0 bases and the J gene lost 3 bases, with 7 bases spanning the gap. The CDR3, as DNA: TGCGCCAGCAGCCAAGATCCCCAAACAGATACGCAGTATTTT. Translated, it gives CASSQDPQTDTQYF.

This clonotype was counted only a few times. The chain uses TRBV2 and TRBJ2-1, with 7 bases matching TRBD2. From germline, CDR1 is SNHLY and CDR2 FYNNEI. The CDR3 contains 13 residues. V was clipped by 8 bases and J by 5 bases; unmatched bases: 6. The CDR3 is CASPGLADNEQFF. The DNA for the CDR3 is TGTGCCAGCCCTGGGCTAGCGGACAATGAGCAGTTCTTC.

This CDR3 is CASPRRNTGELFF. The CDR3 nucleotides read TGTGCCAGCCCTAGGCGGAACACCGGGGAGCTGTTTTTT. The chain has TRBV7-8 and TRBJ2-2; D is undetermined. V gave up 8 bases and J gave up 1 base, with 8 bases separating them. The germline V gene encodes CDR1 SGHVS and CDR2 FQNEAQ. The CDR3 spans 13 residues.